This TCR beta chain comes out of a study of regulatory T cells in long-lasting Graves disease. Study-wide background: Graves' patients, diagnosed recently, had received antithyroid drugs under 3 months.

The time point here: newly diagnosed GD, antithyroid drugs for less than 3 months. Following extraction of RNA from PBMCs, that RNA was used to make the TCR library. Blood from the periphery, approximately 10 milliliters in all, was drawn into EDTA tubes. The authors built TCR beta libraries using iRepertoire HTBI primers and Arm-PCR of CDR3 regions. TCRdb used MiXCR to reprocess the multiplex PCR reads, holding one entry per CDR3 protein. The sample holds 550,000 or so distinct CDR3 sequences, around 11% seen once. The table lists this clonotype with a few counts. The CDR3 consists of 13 residues. V lost 10 bases and J 4 bases, leaving 14 bases between the germline ends. The same specimen was also included in a second study, on T cells in Graves' hyperthyroidism and ophthalmopathy. That publication notes: Newly diagnosed hyperthyroidism patients aged 18 to 65 years had disease lasting under 2 months. Ophthalmopathy was predicted by the model a median of 6.5 months ahead of onset.

The receptor's source is a woman in her twenties or thirties with Graves disease. The genes are TRBV12-3 or TRBV12-4 and TRBJ2-1; D may be TRBD1 (5 bases). Sample: peripheral blood mononuclear cells (PBMCs), taken at new diagnosis, from a patient treated with antithyroid drugs. CDR3 DNA: TGTGCCACTCACAAGGGGAATTACAATGAGCAGTTCTTC. Translation: CATHKGNYNEQFF.